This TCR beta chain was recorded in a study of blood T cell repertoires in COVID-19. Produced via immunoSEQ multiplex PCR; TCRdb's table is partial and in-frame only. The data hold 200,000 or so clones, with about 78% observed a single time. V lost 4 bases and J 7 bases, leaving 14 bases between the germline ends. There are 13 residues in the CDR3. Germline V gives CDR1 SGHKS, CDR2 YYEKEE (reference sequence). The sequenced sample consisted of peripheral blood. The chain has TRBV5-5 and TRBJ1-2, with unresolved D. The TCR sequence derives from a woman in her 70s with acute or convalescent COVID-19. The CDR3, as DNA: TGTGCCAGCAGCCCCAGCGGGGTTATTGGCTACACCTTC. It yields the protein CASSPSGVIGYTF. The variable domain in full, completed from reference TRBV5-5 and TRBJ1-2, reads DAGVTQSPTHLIKTRGQQVTLRCSPISGHKSVSWYQQVLGQGPQFIFQYYEKEERGRGNFPDRFSARQFPNYSSELNVNALLLGDSALYLCASSPSGVIGYTFGSGTRLTVV.